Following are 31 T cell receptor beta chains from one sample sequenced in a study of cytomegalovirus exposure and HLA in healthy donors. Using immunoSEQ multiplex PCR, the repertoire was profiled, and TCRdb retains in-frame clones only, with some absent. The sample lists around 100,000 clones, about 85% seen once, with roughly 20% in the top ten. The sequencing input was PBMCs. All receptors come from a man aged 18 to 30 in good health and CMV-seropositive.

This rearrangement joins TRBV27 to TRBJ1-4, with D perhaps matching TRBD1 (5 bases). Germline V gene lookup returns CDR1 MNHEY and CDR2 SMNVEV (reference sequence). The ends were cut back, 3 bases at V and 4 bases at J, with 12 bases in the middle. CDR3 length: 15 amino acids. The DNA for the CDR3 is TGTGCCAGCAGTTTGTCGTGGGGCTTTAATGAAAAACTGTTTTTT. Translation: CASSLSWGFNEKLFF. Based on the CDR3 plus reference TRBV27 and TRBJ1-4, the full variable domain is EAQVTQNPRYLITVTGKKLTVTCSQNMNHEYMSWYRQDPGLGLRQIYYSMNVEVTDKGDVPEGYKVSRKEKRNFPLILESPSPNQTSLYFCASSLSWGFNEKLFFGSGTQLSVL.

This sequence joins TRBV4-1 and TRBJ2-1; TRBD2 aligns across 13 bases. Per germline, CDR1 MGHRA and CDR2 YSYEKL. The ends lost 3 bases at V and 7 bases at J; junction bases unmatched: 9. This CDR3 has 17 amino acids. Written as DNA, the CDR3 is TGCGCCAGCAGCCAGCCTACTAGCGGGAGGGCCCATAATGAGCAGTTCTTC. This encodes CASSQPTSGRAHNEQFF.

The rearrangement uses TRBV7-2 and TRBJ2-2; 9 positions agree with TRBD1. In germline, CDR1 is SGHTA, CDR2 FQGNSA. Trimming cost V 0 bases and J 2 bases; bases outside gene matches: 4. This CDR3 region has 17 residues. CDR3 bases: TGTGCCAGCAGCTTAGCTCCGGGACAGGGTAACACCGGGGAGCTGTTTTTT. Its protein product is CASSLAPGQGNTGELFF.

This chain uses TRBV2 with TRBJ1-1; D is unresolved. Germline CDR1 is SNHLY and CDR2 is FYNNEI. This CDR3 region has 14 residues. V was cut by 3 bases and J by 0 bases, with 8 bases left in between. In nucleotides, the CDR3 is TGTGCCAGCAGTGATGAACAGCTGAACACTGAAGCTTTCTTT. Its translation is CASSDEQLNTEAFF.

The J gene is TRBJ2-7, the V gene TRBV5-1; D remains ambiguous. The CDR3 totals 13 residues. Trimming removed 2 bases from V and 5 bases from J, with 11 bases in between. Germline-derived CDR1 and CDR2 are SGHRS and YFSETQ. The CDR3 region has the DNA TGCGCCAGCAGCTTTCTGCTATCCAACGAGCAGTACTTC. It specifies CASSFLLSNEQYF.

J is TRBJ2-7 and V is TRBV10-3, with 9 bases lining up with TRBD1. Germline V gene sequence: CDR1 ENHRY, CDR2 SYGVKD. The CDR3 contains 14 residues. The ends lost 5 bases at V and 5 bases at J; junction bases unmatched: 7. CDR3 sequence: CAISSRDRDDEQYV. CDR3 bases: TGTGCCATCAGTTCCCGGGACAGGGACGACGAGCAGTACGTC.

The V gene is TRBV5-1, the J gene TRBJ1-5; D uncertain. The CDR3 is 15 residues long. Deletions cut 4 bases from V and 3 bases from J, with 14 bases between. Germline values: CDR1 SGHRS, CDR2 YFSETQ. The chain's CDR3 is CASSLDGRVNQPQHF. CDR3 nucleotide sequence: TGCGCCAGCAGCCTGGACGGTAGAGTCAATCAGCCCCAGCATTTT.

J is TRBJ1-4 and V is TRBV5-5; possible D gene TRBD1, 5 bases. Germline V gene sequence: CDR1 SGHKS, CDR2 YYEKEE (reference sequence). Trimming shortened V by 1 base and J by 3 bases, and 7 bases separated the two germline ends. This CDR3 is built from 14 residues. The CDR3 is CASSLWGANEKLFF. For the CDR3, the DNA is TGTGCCAGCAGCTTGTGGGGGGCTAATGAAAAACTGTTTTTT.

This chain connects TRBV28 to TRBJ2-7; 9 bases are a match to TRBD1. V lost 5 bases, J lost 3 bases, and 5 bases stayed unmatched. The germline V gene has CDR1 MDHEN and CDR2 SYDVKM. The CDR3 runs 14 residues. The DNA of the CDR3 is TGTGCCAGCAGTCCGGGACAGGGAAGCTACGAGCAGTACTTC. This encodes CASSPGQGSYEQYF.

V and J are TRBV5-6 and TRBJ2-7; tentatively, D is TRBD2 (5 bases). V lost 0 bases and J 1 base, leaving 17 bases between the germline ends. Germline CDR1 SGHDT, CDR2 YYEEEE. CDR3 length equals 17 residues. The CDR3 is CASSLESLRESSYEQYV. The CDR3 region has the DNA TGTGCCAGCAGCTTGGAATCGTTGAGGGAGTCTTCCTACGAGCAGTACGTC.

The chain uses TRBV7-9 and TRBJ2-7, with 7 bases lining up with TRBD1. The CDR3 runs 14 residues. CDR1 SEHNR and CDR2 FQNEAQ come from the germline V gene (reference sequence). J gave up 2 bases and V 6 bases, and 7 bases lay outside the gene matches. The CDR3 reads CASSMTGKTYEQYF. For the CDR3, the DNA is TGTGCCAGCAGTATGACAGGGAAAACCTACGAGCAGTACTTC.

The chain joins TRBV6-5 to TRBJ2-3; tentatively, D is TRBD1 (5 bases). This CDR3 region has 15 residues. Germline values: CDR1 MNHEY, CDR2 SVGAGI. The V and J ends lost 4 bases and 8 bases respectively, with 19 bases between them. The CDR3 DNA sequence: TGTGCCAGCAGTTCCCAGGGTATGGGCCCAGTTACGCAGTATTTT. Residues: CASSSQGMGPVTQYF.

The CDR3 nucleotides are TGTGCCAGCAGTGACGGCGGTCAGCCCCAGCATTTT. Protein sequence: CASSDGGQPQHF. The chain joins TRBV6-1 to TRBJ1-5; D is ambiguous. CDR1 is MNHNS, CDR2 SASEGT, per germline. CDR3 length: 12 amino acids. V was pared by 3 bases and J by 6 bases, with 6 bases between.

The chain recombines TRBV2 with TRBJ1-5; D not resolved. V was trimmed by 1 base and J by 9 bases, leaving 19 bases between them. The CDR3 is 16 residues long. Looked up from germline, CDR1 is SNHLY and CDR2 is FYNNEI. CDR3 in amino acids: CASSEVEGQVPRPQHF. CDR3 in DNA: TGTGCCAGCAGTGAAGTTGAGGGCCAGGTTCCGCGGCCCCAGCATTTT.

The CDR3 reads CASSLSTGSGEKLFF. The CDR3 nucleotides are TGTGCCAGCAGCTTATCTACGGGGTCGGGCGAAAAACTGTTTTTT. The chain employs TRBV13 and TRBJ1-4, with no clear D. Germline V gene data show CDR1 as PRHDT and CDR2 as FYEKMQ (reference sequence). V lost 2 bases and J 8 bases, leaving 15 bases between the germline ends. The length of the CDR3 is 15 residues.

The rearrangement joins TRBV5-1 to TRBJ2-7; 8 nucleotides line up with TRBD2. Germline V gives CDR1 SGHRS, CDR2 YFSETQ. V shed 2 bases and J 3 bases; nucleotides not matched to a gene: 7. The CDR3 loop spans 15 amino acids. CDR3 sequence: CASSFGSSGFYEQYF. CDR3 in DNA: TGCGCCAGCAGCTTTGGTTCTAGCGGGTTCTACGAGCAGTACTTC.

CDR3 sequence: CASSLDPGTGINYGYTF. The CDR3 DNA reads TGCGCCAGCAGCCTCGACCCCGGGACAGGAATAAACTATGGCTACACCTTC. The chain combines TRBV5-1 with TRBJ1-2; TRBD1 aligns across 8 bases. Looked up from germline, CDR1 is SGHRS and CDR2 is YFSETQ. V gave up 4 bases and J gave up 2 bases; unmatched junction bases: 13. CDR3 length: 17 amino acids.

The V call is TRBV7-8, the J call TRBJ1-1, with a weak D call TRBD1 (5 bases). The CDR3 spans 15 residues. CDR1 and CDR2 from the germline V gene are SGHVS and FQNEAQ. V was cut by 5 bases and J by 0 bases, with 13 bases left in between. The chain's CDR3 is CASSPPKTVNTEAFF. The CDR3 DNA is TGTGCCAGCAGCCCCCCGAAGACAGTGAACACTGAAGCTTTCTTT.

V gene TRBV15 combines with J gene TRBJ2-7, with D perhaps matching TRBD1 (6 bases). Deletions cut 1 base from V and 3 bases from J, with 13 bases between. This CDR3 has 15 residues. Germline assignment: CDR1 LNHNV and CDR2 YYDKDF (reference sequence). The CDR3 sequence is CATSRARDTLYEQYV. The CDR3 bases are TGTGCCACCAGCAGAGCTCGGGACACCCTCTACGAGCAGTACGTC.

The CDR3 bases are TGTGCCAGCAGCACGGGACTTTGGAATGAGCAGTTCTTC. Amino acids: CASSTGLWNEQFF. The V gene is TRBV7-6, the J gene TRBJ2-1, with a possible D match to TRBD2 (6 bases). The CDR3 is 13 amino acids. Germline loops: CDR1 SGHVS, CDR2 FNYEAQ. Trimming took off 5 bases at V and 7 bases at J, with 12 bases between the two ends.

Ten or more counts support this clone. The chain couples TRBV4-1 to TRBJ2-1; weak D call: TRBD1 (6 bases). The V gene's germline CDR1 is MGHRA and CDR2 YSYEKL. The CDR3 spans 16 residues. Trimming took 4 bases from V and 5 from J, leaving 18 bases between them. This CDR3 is CASSPTRGQFDNEQFF. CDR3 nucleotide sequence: TGCGCCAGCAGCCCCACAAGGGGACAATTCGACAATGAGCAGTTCTTC.

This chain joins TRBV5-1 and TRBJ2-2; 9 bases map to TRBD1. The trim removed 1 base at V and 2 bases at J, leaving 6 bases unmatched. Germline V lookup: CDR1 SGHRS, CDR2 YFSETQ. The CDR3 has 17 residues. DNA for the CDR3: TGCGCCAGCAGCTTGAGACAGGGGGTCTTTAACACCGGGGAGCTGTTTTTT. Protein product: CASSLRQGVFNTGELFF.

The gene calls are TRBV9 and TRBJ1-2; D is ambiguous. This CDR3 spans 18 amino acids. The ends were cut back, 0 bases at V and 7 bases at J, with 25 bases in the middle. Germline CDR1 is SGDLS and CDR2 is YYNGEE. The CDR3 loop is CASSVDPRGWAKDVGYTF. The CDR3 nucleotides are TGTGCCAGCAGCGTAGACCCGCGGGGTTGGGCGAAAGATGTTGGCTACACCTTC.

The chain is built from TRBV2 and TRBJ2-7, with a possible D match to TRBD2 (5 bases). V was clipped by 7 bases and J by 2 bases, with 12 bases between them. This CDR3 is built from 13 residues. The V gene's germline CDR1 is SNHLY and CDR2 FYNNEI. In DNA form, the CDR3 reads TGTGCCAGCACGCAAGACTACCCCTACGAGCAGTACGTC. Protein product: CASTQDYPYEQYV.

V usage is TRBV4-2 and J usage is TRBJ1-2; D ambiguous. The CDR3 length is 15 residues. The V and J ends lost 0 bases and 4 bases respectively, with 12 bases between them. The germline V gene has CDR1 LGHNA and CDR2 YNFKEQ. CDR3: CASSQDHGMGYGYTF. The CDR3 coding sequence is TGTGCCAGCAGCCAAGACCACGGGATGGGCTATGGCTACACCTTC.

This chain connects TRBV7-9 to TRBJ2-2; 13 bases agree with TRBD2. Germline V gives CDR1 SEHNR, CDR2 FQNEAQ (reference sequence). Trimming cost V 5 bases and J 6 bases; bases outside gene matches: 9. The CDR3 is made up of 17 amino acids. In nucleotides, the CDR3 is TGTGCCAGCAGCGCCCCAACTAGCGGGAGGGCCCCCGGGGAGCTGTTTTTT. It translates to CASSAPTSGRAPGELFF.

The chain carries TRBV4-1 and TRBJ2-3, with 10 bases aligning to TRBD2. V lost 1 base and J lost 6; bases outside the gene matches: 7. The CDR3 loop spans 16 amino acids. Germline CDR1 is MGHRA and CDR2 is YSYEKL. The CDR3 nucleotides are TGCGCCAGCAGCCAAGGGGCGAGCGGGAGGGGGGATACGCAGTATTTT. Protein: CASSQGASGRGDTQYF.

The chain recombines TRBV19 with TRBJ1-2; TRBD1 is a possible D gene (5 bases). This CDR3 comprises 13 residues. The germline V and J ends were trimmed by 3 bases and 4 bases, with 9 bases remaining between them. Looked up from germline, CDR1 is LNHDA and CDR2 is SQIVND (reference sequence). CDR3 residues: CASSISTVYGYTF. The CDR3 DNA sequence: TGTGCCAGTAGTATTTCGACAGTCTATGGCTACACCTTC.

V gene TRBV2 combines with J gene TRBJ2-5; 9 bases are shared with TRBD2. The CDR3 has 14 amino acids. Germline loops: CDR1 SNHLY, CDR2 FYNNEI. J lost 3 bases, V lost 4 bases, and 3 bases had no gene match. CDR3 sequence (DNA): TGTGCCAGCAGTGGCCGACTAGCGGAAGAGACCCAGTACTTC. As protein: CASSGRLAEETQYF.

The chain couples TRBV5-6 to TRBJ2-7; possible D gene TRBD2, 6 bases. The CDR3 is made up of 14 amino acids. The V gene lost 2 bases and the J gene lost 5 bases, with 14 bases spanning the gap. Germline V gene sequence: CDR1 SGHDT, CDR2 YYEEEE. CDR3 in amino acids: CASSFPSETDEQYF. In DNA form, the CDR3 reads TGTGCCAGCAGCTTCCCTAGCGAGACGGACGAGCAGTACTTC.

The CDR3 nucleotides read TGCAGCGTTGAAGATTTTCAGGGGACCAACTATGGCTACACCTTC. Protein: CSVEDFQGTNYGYTF. The chain links TRBV29-1 to TRBJ1-2; perhaps TRBD1 as D (6 bases). Germline lookup yields CDR1 SQVTM and CDR2 ANQGSEA. CDR3 length equals 15 residues. Trimming shortened V by 0 bases and J by 2 bases, and 13 bases separated the two germline ends. The full variable domain, in which reference TRBV29-1 and TRBJ1-2 provide the parts outside the CDR3, is SAVISQKPSRDICQRGTSLTIQCQVDSQVTMMFWYRQQPGQSLTLIATANQGSEATYESGFVIDKFPISRPNLTFSTLTVSNMSPEDSSIYLCSVEDFQGTNYGYTFGSGTRLTVV.